These T cell receptor beta chains were read from a single sample in a study of T cell responses to AZD1222 COVID-19 vaccine. The method was immunoSEQ multiplex PCR; TCRdb's version includes in-frame clones alone and lacks a portion of them. The sample includes 100,000 to 150,000 clones, roughly nine tenths of them seen just once. The material sequenced was peripheral blood, taken on day 0 of AZD1222 vaccination. These TCRs come from an adult in good health. The CDR3 runs from the conserved cysteine through the conserved F or W. A D gene is named only where the DNA matches it firmly. Expanded clones get a size class; other rows say once, few or many, or leave the size out.

v_gene: TRBV5-8
d_gene: -
abundance: -
j_gene: TRBJ1-5
CDR3nt: TGTTCCAGCGAGGGAGTTTGGCAGCCCCAGCATTTT
CDR3aa: CSSEGVWQPQHF

v_gene: TRBV6-5
d_gene: -
abundance: few
j_gene: TRBJ1-5
CDR3nt: TGTGCCAGCAGTTTCATACAGGGTCAGCCCCAGCATTTT
CDR3aa: CASSFIQGQPQHF

v_gene: TRBV11-3
d_gene: TRBD1
abundance: once
j_gene: TRBJ1-3
CDR3nt: TGTGCCAGCAGCCCGACAGGGGCCGGAGGGAACACCATATATTTT
CDR3aa: CASSPTGAGGNTIYF

v_gene: TRBV12-5
d_gene: -
abundance: once
j_gene: TRBJ1-2
CDR3nt: TGTGCTAGTGGTTCCGATGTGGATGGCTACACCTTC
CDR3aa: CASGSDVDGYTF

v_gene: TRBV6-2/TRBV6-3
d_gene: -
abundance: -
j_gene: TRBJ1-3
CDR3nt: TGTGCCAGCAGCCCCGCGGGGGCCCCCTCTGGAAACACCATATATTTT
CDR3aa: CASSPAGAPSGNTIYF

v_gene: TRBV3-1/TRBV3-2
d_gene: -
abundance: once
j_gene: TRBJ2-3
CDR3nt: TGTGCCAGCAGCCAAAATATGGGCTCAGATACGCAGTATTTT
CDR3aa: CASSQNMGSDTQYF

v_gene: TRBV7-8
d_gene: TRBD1
abundance: -
j_gene: TRBJ1-5
CDR3nt: TGTGCCAGCAGCTCCCCCAGCTCGGGGACAGGGGGCTACCGGGTTCAGCCCCAGCATTTT
CDR3aa: CASSSPSSGTGGYRVQPQHF

v_gene: TRBV5-1
d_gene: -
abundance: -
j_gene: TRBJ1-2
CDR3nt: TGCGCCAGCAGCTTGGCCTGGCAGGGGAAAGAAGGGGGCTACACCTTC
CDR3aa: CASSLAWQGKEGGYTF

v_gene: TRBV11-2
d_gene: TRBD1
abundance: -
j_gene: TRBJ1-2
CDR3nt: TGTGCCAGCAGCTCCTGGGAGGACAGGGCCAACTATGGCTACACCTTC
CDR3aa: CASSSWEDRANYGYTF

v_gene: TRBV19
d_gene: -
abundance: -
j_gene: TRBJ2-5
CDR3nt: TGTGCCAGTAGGGGGCAAGAGACCCAGTACTTC
CDR3aa: CASRGQETQYF

v_gene: TRBV20-1
d_gene: -
abundance: -
j_gene: TRBJ1-4
CDR3nt: TGCAGTGGTAGTCAGAAAGGGGTATCGGACGAAAAACTGTTTTTT
CDR3aa: CSGSQKGVSDEKLFF

v_gene: TRBV2
d_gene: -
abundance: once
j_gene: TRBJ2-1
CDR3nt: TGTGCCAGCAGTGAGAACCCGACACCAATCGCAGCCGATGAGCAGTTCTTC
CDR3aa: CASSENPTPIAADEQFF

v_gene: TRBV29-1
d_gene: -
abundance: -
j_gene: TRBJ1-3
CDR3nt: TGCAGCGTTGTAGAGACAGCTTTCTCTGGAAACACCATATATTTT
CDR3aa: CSVVETAFSGNTIYF

v_gene: TRBV7-3
d_gene: -
abundance: -
j_gene: TRBJ2-2
CDR3nt: TGTGCCAGCAGCCCAGACGGGGTCAGCGGGGAGCTGTTTTTT
CDR3aa: CASSPDGVSGELFF

v_gene: TRBV11-2
d_gene: TRBD1
abundance: once
j_gene: TRBJ1-5
CDR3nt: TGTGCCAGCAGCTTAAAAGAACAGGGGGCGCCGGTTCAGCCCCAGCATTTT
CDR3aa: CASSLKEQGAPVQPQHF

v_gene: TRBV5-6
d_gene: TRBD1
abundance: -
j_gene: TRBJ2-3
CDR3nt: TGTGCCAGCAGCTTGCGGACAGGGGGTATAGATACGCAGTATTTT
CDR3aa: CASSLRTGGIDTQYF

v_gene: TRBV5-1
d_gene: -
abundance: -
j_gene: TRBJ2-3
CDR3nt: TGCGCCAGCAGCTTTGAGGGGCCAGATACGCAGTATTTT
CDR3aa: CASSFEGPDTQYF

v_gene: TRBV11-3
d_gene: -
abundance: -
j_gene: TRBJ2-5
CDR3nt: TGTGCCAGCAGCTTATCTACTGGGGCCCAGTACTTC
CDR3aa: CASSLSTGAQYF

v_gene: TRBV11-2
d_gene: TRBD1
abundance: -
j_gene: TRBJ1-5
CDR3nt: TGTGCCAGCAGCCCGTACGCAGGGGGCGACCAGCCCCAGCATTTT
CDR3aa: CASSPYAGGDQPQHF

v_gene: TRBV25-1
d_gene: TRBD1
abundance: -
j_gene: TRBJ2-2
CDR3nt: TGTGCCAGCAGTGAATTAACAGGGGGTAGCACCGGGGAGCTGTTTTTT
CDR3aa: CASSELTGGSTGELFF

v_gene: TRBV18
d_gene: TRBD2
abundance: -
j_gene: TRBJ2-1
CDR3nt: TGTGCCAGCTCACTCGGGACTAGCGGGATAGGTGAGCAGTTCTTC
CDR3aa: CASSLGTSGIGEQFF

v_gene: TRBV5-4
d_gene: -
abundance: -
j_gene: TRBJ1-2
CDR3nt: TGTGCCAGCAGCCGACCGACAGCCTATGGCTACACCTTC
CDR3aa: CASSRPTAYGYTF

v_gene: TRBV5-1
d_gene: -
abundance: -
j_gene: TRBJ1-2
CDR3nt: TGCGCCAGCAGCTTCGCCCCCCAGGGGCGATCGGGTGGCTACACCTTC
CDR3aa: CASSFAPQGRSGGYTF

v_gene: TRBV5-1
d_gene: -
abundance: once
j_gene: TRBJ2-5
CDR3nt: TGCGCCAGCAGCTTCGGCCGTACTGGGGCCCAAGAGACCCAGTACTTC
CDR3aa: CASSFGRTGAQETQYF

v_gene: TRBV28
d_gene: -
abundance: -
j_gene: TRBJ2-5
CDR3nt: TGTGCCAGCAGTTCGGGGGGCAGGACCCAAGAGACCCAGTACTTC
CDR3aa: CASSSGGRTQETQYF

v_gene: TRBV19
d_gene: TRBD1
abundance: -
j_gene: TRBJ1-6
CDR3nt: TGTGCCAGTACCCCGGACAGGGGTCGATATAATTCACCCCTCCACTTT
CDR3aa: CASTPDRGRYNSPLHF

v_gene: TRBV5-4
d_gene: TRBD1
abundance: -
j_gene: TRBJ1-2
CDR3nt: TGTGCCAGCAGCTTGGACGTAGGGGGCTCTGGTGGCTACACCTTC
CDR3aa: CASSLDVGGSGGYTF

v_gene: TRBV19
d_gene: TRBD1
abundance: -
j_gene: TRBJ1-2
CDR3nt: TGTGCCAGTAGTAGACAGGGGACGAGCTATGGCTACACCTTC
CDR3aa: CASSRQGTSYGYTF

v_gene: TRBV27
d_gene: -
abundance: -
j_gene: TRBJ1-5
CDR3nt: TGTGCCAGCAGTCCCCCTGGCAGGCCCCAGCATTTT
CDR3aa: CASSPPGRPQHF

v_gene: TRBV9
d_gene: -
abundance: -
j_gene: TRBJ1-1
CDR3nt: TGTGCCAGCAGCGTAGGGGGCCCATCGGGCACTGAAGCTTTCTTT
CDR3aa: CASSVGGPSGTEAFF

v_gene: TRBV3-1/TRBV3-2
d_gene: TRBD2
abundance: -
j_gene: TRBJ2-1
CDR3nt: TGTGCCAGCAGCCAGAGCGGGGGTGAGCAGTTCTTC
CDR3aa: CASSQSGGEQFF

v_gene: TRBV25-1
d_gene: TRBD1
abundance: -
j_gene: TRBJ2-1
CDR3nt: TGTGCCAGCAGGCGACAGGGAAGCTCCTACAATGAGCAGTTCTTC
CDR3aa: CASRRQGSSYNEQFF

v_gene: TRBV7-9
d_gene: -
abundance: few
j_gene: TRBJ2-5
CDR3nt: TGTGCCAGCAGCTCCATAAGAGGGGGAGAGACCCAGTACTTC
CDR3aa: CASSSIRGGETQYF

v_gene: TRBV10-3
d_gene: -
abundance: once
j_gene: TRBJ1-4
CDR3nt: TGTGCCATCAGTGAAGGGCGGGAAAAACTGTTTTTT
CDR3aa: CAISEGREKLFF

v_gene: TRBV2
d_gene: TRBD1
abundance: -
j_gene: TRBJ1-1
CDR3nt: TGTGCCAGCAGGCACTCCCGGGACAGCCTGATGAACACTGAAGCTTTCTTT
CDR3aa: CASRHSRDSLMNTEAFF

v_gene: TRBV9
d_gene: -
abundance: -
j_gene: TRBJ2-3
CDR3nt: TGTGCCAGCAGCGTAGCTTCCTCAGATACGCAGTATTTT
CDR3aa: CASSVASSDTQYF

v_gene: TRBV27
d_gene: -
abundance: -
j_gene: TRBJ2-3
CDR3nt: TGTGCCAGCAGTTTGCGTGGTGGCCCCACAGATACGCAGTATTTT
CDR3aa: CASSLRGGPTDTQYF

v_gene: TRBV18
d_gene: -
abundance: -
j_gene: TRBJ2-7
CDR3nt: TGTGCCAGCTCACCCCGGGATAGCGGCTACGAGCAGTACTTC
CDR3aa: CASSPRDSGYEQYF

v_gene: TRBV5-8
d_gene: TRBD1
abundance: -
j_gene: TRBJ1-1
CDR3nt: TGTGCCAGCAGCTTGATGGCAGGGGGCTGGACTGAAGCTTTCTTT
CDR3aa: CASSLMAGGWTEAFF

v_gene: TRBV29-1
d_gene: -
abundance: -
j_gene: TRBJ1-2
CDR3nt: TGCAGCGTTGTAATGTTGAGGGTTTTTGGGCAGGGGCAAGGCTACACCTTC
CDR3aa: CSVVMLRVFGQGQGYTF

v_gene: TRBV5-6
d_gene: -
abundance: -
j_gene: TRBJ2-7
CDR3nt: TGTGCCAGCAGCTTACTGATGGACGCGCAAGAGTACTTC
CDR3aa: CASSLLMDAQEYF

v_gene: TRBV7-9
d_gene: TRBD2
abundance: -
j_gene: TRBJ2-7
CDR3nt: TGTGCCAGCAGCTTAGTGTCTAGCGGGAGTGTCTACGAGCAGTACTTC
CDR3aa: CASSLVSSGSVYEQYF

v_gene: TRBV19
d_gene: TRBD1
abundance: -
j_gene: TRBJ1-5
CDR3nt: TGTGCCAGTAGGGACAGGGTTGGACAGCCCCAGCATTTT
CDR3aa: CASRDRVGQPQHF

v_gene: TRBV30
d_gene: -
abundance: -
j_gene: TRBJ1-1
CDR3nt: TGTGCCTGGAGTACTAAGGGGTATGGAGCTTTCTTT
CDR3aa: CAWSTKGYGAFF

v_gene: TRBV27
d_gene: -
abundance: few
j_gene: TRBJ2-3
CDR3nt: TGTGCCAGCAGGCCGGACAGCACAGATACGCAGTATTTT
CDR3aa: CASRPDSTDTQYF